The entry below gives a single TCR beta chain sequence along with its context. Germline loops: CDR1 GTSNPN, CDR2 SVGIG (reference sequence). V was clipped by 5 bases and J by 9 bases, with 11 bases between them. This CDR3 has 11 amino acids. The sample originates from a study of cytomegalovirus exposure and HLA in healthy donors. Produced via immunoSEQ multiplex PCR; TCRdb's table is partial and in-frame only. Among more than 250,000 clones, around 90% were seen once, and the ten largest hold approximately 1.2%. The sample comprised PBMCs. The TCR comes from a woman under 40 in good health and CMV-seropositive. This chain connects TRBV30 to TRBJ2-1; D uncertain. The chain's CDR3 is CAWGVSGEQFF. DNA for the CDR3: TGTGCCTGGGGGGTTTCGGGTGAGCAGTTCTTC.